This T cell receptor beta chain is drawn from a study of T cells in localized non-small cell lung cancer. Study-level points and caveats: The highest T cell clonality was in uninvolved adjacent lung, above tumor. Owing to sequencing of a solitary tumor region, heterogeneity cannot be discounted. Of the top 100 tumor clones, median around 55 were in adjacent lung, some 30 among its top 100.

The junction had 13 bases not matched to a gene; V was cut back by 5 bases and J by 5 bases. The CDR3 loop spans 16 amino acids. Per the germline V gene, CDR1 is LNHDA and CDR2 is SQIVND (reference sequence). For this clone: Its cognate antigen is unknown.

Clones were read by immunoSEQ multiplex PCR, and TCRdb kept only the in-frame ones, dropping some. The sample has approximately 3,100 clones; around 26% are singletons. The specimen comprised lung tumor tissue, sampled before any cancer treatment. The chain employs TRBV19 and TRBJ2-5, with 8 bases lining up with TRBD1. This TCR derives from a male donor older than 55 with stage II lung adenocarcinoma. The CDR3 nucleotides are TGTGCCAGTAGTGCCTTGGTTGGGCAGGGGGCGGAGACCCAGTACTTC. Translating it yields CASSALVGQGAETQYF.